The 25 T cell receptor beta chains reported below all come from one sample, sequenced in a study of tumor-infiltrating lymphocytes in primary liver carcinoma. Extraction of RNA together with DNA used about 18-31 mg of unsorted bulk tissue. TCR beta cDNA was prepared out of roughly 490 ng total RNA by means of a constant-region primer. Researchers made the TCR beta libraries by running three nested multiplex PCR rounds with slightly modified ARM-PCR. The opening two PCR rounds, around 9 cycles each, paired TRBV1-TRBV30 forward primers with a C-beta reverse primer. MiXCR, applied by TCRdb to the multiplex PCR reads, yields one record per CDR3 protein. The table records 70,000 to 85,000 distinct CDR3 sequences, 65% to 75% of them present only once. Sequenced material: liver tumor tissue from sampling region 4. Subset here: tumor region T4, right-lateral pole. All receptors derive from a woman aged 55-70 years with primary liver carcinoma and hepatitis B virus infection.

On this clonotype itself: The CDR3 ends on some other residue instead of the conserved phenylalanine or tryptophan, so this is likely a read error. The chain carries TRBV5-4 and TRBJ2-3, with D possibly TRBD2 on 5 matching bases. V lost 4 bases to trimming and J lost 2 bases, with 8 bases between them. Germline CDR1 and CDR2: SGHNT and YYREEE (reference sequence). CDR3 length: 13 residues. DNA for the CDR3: TGTGCCAGCAGCCTAGCTACCACAGATACGCAGTATTAT. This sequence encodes CASSLATTDTQYY.

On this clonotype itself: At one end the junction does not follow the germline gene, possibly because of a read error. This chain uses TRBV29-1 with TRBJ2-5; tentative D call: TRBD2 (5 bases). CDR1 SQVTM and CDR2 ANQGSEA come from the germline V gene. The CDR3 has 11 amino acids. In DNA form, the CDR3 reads TGCAGCGTTACTTGGGTGAGGGCCCAATACTTC. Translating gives CSVTWVRAQYF.

CDR3 sequence (DNA): TGTGCCAGCAGTGGGACAGGGGGCGGAGACATTCAGTACTTC. Its translation: CASSGTGGGDIQYF. The chain recombines TRBV2 with TRBJ2-4; 11 positions agree with TRBD1. The V gene's germline CDR1 is SNHLY and CDR2 FYNNEI. V lost 4 bases to trimming and J lost 8 bases; unmatched junction nucleotides: 4. The CDR3 runs to 14 residues.

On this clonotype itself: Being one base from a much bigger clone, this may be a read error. DNA of the CDR3: TGTGCCAGCAGGTCACATCCCGGGACTAGCGACTCCTACAAGGAGCAGTTCTTC. Protein product: CASRSHPGTSDSYKEQFF. This chain uses TRBV12-3 or TRBV12-4 with TRBJ2-1, with 10 bases aligning to TRBD2. The CDR3 consists of 18 residues.

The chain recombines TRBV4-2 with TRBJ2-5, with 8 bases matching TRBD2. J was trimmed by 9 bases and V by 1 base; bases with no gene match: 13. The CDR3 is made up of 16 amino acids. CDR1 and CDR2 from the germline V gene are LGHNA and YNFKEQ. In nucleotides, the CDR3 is TGTGCCAGCAGCCAAGCCTGGCGGGAGGTCCAAAAGGCCCAGTACTTC. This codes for CASSQAWREVQKAQYF.

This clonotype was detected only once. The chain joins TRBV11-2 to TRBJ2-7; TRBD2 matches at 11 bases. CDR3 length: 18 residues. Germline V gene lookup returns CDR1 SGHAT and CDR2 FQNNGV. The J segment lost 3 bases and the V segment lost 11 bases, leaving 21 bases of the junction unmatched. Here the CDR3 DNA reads TGTGCCCGTAGACTACTAGCGGGAGCCGCTCAACTTTTCTACGAGCAGTACTTC. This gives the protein CARRLLAGAAQLFYEQYF.

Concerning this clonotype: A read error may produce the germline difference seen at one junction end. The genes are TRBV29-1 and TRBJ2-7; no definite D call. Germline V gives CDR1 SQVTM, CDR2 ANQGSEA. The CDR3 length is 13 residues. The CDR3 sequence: CSVEGSAINEHYF. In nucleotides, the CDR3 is TGCAGCGTTGAAGGCTCGGCAATCAACGAGCATTACTTC.

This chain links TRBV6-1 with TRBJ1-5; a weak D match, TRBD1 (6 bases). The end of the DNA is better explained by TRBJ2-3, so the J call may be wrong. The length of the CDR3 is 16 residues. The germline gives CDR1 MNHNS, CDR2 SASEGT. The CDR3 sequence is CASRHRVQRADQPQYF. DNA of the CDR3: TGTGCCAGCAGACACAGGGTTCAAAGGGCTGATCAGCCCCAGTATTTT.

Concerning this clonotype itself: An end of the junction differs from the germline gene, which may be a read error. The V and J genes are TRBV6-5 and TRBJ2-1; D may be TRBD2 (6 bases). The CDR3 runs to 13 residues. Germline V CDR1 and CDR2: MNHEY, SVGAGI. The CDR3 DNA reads TGTGCCAGCAGCCACAGACTAGACAGTGAGCAATTCTTC. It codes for CASSHRLDSEQFF.

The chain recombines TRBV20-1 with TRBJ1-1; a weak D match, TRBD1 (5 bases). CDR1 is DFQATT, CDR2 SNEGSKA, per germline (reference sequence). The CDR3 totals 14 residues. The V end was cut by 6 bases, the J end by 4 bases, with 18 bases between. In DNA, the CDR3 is TGCAGTGCCCTCGAGGGACGAGCGAGCACTGAAGCTTTCTTT. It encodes CSALEGRASTEAFF.

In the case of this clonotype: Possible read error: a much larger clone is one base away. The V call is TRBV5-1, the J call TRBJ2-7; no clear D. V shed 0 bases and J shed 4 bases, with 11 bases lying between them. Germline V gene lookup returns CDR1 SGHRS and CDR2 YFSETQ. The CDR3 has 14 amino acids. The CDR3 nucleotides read TGCGCCAGCAGCTTGGCCCCCCCTGATTACGAGCAGTACTTC. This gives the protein CASSLAPPDYEQYF.

As DNA, the CDR3 is TGCGCCAGCAGCTTGAAGGGGGATGAAAAACTGTTTTTT. Translation: CASSLKGDEKLFF. This sequence joins TRBV5-1 and TRBJ1-4; weak D call: TRBD1 (6 bases). The germline gives CDR1 SGHRS, CDR2 YFSETQ. V lost 1 base, J lost 6 bases, and 7 bases lay in between. The CDR3 covers 13 residues.

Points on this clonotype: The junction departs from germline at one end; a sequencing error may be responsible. The CDR3 loop is CASSAAAGAAHAYERYF. The CDR3 DNA reads TGTGCCAGCAGTGCGGCAGCGGGGGCAGCTCACGCCTACGAGCGGTACTTC. The rearrangement joins TRBV2 to TRBJ2-7, with 8 bases matching TRBD2. The CDR3 is made up of 17 amino acids. CDR1 and CDR2 from the germline V gene are SNHLY and FYNNEI.

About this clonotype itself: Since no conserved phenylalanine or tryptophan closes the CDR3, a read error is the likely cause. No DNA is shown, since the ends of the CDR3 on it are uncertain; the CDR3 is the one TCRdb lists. CDR3 sequence: CASSWSPGGNTGELFI. The rearrangement joins TRBV5-1 to TRBJ2-2; the tabulated D call, TRBD1, remains unverified against the DNA. Termini included, the CDR3 measures 16 amino acids. Germline loops: CDR1 SGHRS, CDR2 YFSETQ.

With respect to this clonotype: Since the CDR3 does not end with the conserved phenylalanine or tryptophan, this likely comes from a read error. The chain's CDR3 is CASSALAGGPNEQYL. CDR3 in DNA: TGCGCCAGCAGCGCCTTAGCGGGAGGGCCTAACGAGCAGTACCTC. This chain uses TRBV5-1 with TRBJ2-7; the match to TRBD2 covers 11 bases. The CDR3 totals 15 residues. Trimming removed 4 bases from V and 5 bases from J; junction bases left unmatched: 8. CDR1 SGHRS and CDR2 YFSETQ come from the germline V gene.

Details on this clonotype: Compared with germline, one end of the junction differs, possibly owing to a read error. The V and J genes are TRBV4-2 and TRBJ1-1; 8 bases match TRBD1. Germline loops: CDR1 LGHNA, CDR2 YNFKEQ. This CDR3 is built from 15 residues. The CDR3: CARSQRQGTLAEAFF. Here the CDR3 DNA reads TGTGCCAGGAGCCAGCGACAGGGGACGTTGGCCGAAGCTTTCTTT.

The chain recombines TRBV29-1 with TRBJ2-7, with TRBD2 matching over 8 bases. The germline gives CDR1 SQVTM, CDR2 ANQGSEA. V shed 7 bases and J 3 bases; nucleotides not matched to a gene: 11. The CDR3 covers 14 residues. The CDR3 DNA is TGCAGCGCTGCTCCGACTAGCGACCTCTACGAGCAGTACTTC. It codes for CSAAPTSDLYEQYF.

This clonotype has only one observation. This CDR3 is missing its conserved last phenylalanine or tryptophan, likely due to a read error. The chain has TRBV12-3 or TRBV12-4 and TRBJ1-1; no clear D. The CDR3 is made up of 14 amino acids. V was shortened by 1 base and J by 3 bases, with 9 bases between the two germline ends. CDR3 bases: TGTGCCAGCAGTTTAGACAGTCAGTACACTGAAGCTTTCTTA. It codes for CASSLDSQYTEAFL.

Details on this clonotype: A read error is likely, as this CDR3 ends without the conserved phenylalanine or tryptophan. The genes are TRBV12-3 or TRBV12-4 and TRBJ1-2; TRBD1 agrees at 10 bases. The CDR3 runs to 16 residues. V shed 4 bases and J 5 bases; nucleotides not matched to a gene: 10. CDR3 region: CASSSLPGQGNYGYTL. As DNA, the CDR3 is TGTGCCAGCAGTTCGCTTCCGGGACAGGGGAATTATGGCTACACCCTC.

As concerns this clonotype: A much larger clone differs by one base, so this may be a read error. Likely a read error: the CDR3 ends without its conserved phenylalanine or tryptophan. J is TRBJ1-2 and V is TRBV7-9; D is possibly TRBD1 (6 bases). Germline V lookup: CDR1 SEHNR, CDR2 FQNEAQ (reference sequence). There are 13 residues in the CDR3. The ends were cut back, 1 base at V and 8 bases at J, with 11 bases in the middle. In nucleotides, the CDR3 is TGTGCCAGCAGCTTAGATACAGGGAGAGGCTACACCTTA. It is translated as CASSLDTGRGYTL.

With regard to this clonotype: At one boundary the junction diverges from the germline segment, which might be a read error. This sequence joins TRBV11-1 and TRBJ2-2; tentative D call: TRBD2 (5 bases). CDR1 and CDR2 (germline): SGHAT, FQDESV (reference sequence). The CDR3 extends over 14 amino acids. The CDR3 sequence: CASRPSLDTGELYF. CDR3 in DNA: TGTGCCAGCAGACCAAGCCTCGACACCGGGGAGCTGTATTTT.

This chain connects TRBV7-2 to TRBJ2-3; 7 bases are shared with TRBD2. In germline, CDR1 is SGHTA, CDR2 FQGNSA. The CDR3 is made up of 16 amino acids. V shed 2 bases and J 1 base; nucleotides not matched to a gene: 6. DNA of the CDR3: TGTGCCAGCAGCTTATATGGCGGGAGTGGCACAGATACGCAGTATTTT. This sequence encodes CASSLYGGSGTDTQYF. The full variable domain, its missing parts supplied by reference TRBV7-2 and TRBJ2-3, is GAGVSQSPSNKVTEKGKDVELRCDPISGHTALYWYRQSLGQGLEFLIYFQGNSAPDKSGLPSDRFSAERTGGSVSTLTIQRTQQEDSAVYLCASSLYGGSGTDTQYFGPGTRLTVL.

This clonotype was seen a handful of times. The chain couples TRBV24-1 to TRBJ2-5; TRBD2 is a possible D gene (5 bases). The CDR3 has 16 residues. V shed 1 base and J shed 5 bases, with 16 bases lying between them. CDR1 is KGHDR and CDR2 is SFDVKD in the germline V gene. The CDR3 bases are TGTGCCACCAGTGATTTCGGACTCTCAGGCTTCGAGACCCAGTACTTC. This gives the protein CATSDFGLSGFETQYF.

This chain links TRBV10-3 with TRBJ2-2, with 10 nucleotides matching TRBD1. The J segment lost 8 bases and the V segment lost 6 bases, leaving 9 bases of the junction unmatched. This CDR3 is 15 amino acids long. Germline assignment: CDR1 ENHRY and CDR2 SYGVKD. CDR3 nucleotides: TGTGCCATCAGGGACAGGGGGGAGGACAGTGGGGAGCTGTTTTTT. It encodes CAIRDRGEDSGELFF.

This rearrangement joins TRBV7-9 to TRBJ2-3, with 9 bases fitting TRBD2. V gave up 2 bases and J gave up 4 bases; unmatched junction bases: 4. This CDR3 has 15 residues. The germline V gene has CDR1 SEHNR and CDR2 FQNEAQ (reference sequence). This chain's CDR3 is CASSLRLADADTQYF. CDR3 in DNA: TGTGCCAGCAGCTTACGACTAGCGGATGCAGATACGCAGTATTTT.